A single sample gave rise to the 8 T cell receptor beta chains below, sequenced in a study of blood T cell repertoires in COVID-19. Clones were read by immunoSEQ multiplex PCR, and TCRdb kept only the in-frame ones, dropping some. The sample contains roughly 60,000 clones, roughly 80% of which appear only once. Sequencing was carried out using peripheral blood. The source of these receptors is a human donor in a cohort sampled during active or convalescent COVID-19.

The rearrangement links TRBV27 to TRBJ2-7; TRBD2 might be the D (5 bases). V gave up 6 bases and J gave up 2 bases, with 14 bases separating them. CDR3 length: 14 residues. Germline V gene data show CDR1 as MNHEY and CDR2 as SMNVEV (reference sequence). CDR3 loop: CASSQVLVAYEQYF. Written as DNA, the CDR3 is TGTGCCAGCAGCCAAGTACTAGTAGCCTACGAGCAGTACTTC.

CDR3 sequence reads: CATSRDASGSWAQYF. CDR3 coding DNA: TGTGCCACCAGCAGAGACGCTAGCGGCTCGTGGGCCCAGTACTTC. V gene TRBV15 combines with J gene TRBJ2-5; TRBD2 agrees at 7 bases. There are 15 residues in the CDR3. J gave up 9 bases and V 0 bases, and 10 bases lay outside the gene matches. Looked up from germline, CDR1 is LNHNV and CDR2 is YYDKDF (reference sequence).

The CDR3 here is CASSQNRGNYGYTF. CDR3 DNA sequence: TGTGCCAGCAGCCAGAACAGGGGCAACTATGGCTACACCTTC. This chain uses TRBV3-1 (or the pseudogene TRBV3-2) with TRBJ1-2; 7 bases line up with TRBD1. Trimming removed 3 bases from V and 2 bases from J; junction bases left unmatched: 3. This CDR3 spans 14 amino acids. Germline V lookup: CDR1 LGHDT, CDR2 YNNKEL (reference sequence).

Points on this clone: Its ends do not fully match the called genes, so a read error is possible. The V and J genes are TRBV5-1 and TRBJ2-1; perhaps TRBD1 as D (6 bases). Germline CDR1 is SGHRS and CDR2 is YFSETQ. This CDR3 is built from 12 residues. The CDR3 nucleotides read TGCGCCAGCAGCCCGACGACAGGTGAGAAGTTCTTC. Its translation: CASSPTTGEKFF.

DNA of the CDR3: TGCGCCAGCAGCCAAGACAGGGGGAACACCGGGGAGCTGTTTTTT. This codes for CASSQDRGNTGELFF. The V call is TRBV4-3, the J call TRBJ2-2; TRBD1 is a possible D gene (6 bases). Germline V gene data show CDR1 as LGHNA and CDR2 as YSLEER. The CDR3 runs 15 residues. V was clipped by 0 bases and J by 1 base, with 6 bases between them.

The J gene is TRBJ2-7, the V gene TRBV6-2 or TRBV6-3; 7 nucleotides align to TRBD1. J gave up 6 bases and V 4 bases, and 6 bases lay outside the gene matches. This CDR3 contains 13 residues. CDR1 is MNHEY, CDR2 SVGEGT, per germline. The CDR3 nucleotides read TGTGCCAGCAGTTCGACAGGGTTCGGCGAGCAGTACTTC. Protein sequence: CASSSTGFGEQYF.

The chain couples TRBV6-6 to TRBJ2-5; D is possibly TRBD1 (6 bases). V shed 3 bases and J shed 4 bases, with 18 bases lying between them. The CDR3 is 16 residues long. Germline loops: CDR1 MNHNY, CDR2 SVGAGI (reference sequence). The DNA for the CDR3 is TGTGCCAGCAGTTATTTGGGCCACAGGGTCTCAGAGACCCAGTACTTC. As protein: CASSYLGHRVSETQYF.

The CDR3 nucleotides read TGTGCCAGCAGTGATACAGGGGGATATATGACCCAGTACTTC. Its translation is CASSDTGGYMTQYF. The chain joins TRBV6-1 to TRBJ2-5, with 8 bases aligning to TRBD1. The junction had 7 bases not matched to a gene; V was cut back by 3 bases and J by 7 bases. CDR1 and CDR2 (germline): MNHNS, SASEGT. The CDR3 has 14 amino acids.